The 15 T cell receptor beta chains listed next were all sequenced from one sample in a study of shared clonotypes between healthy human individuals. Method: immunoSEQ multiplex PCR; TCRdb's copy keeps in-frame clones and lacks some. This sample has about 2 million clones; about 95% occur once, and the top ten carry approximately 1%. CD45RO-negative, CCR7-selected cells formed the naive CD8 fraction, which excluded terminally differentiated effector memory CD45RA+ cells. Sequenced: naive CD8+ T cells sorted from blood. These receptors originate from a man aged 18 to 29 in good health.

The V gene is TRBV6-5, the J gene TRBJ2-7; D unresolved. V lost 9 bases to trimming and J lost 3 bases, with 6 bases between them. The CDR3 runs 10 residues. Germline values: CDR1 MNHEY, CDR2 SVGAGI. For the CDR3, the DNA is TGTGCCAGGGATTGCTACGAGCAGTACTTC. Encoded protein: CARDCYEQYF.

The chain couples TRBV5-1 to TRBJ1-2; TRBD1 agrees at 8 bases. Germline-derived CDR1 and CDR2 are SGHRS and YFSETQ. The V segment lost 2 bases and the J segment 7 bases; nucleotides outside the gene matches: 4. This CDR3 is 13 amino acids long. The CDR3 loop reads CASSFQGASGYTF. CDR3 DNA sequence: TGCGCCAGCAGCTTCCAGGGGGCCTCTGGCTACACCTTC.

This chain connects TRBV7-3 to TRBJ1-5; unclear D gene. CDR1 SGHTA and CDR2 FQGTGA come from the germline V gene. The CDR3 runs 13 residues. V lost 3 bases to trimming and J lost 6 bases, with 9 bases between them. CDR3 sequence: CASSFGGGQPQHF. CDR3 coding DNA: TGTGCCAGCAGCTTTGGAGGCGGTCAGCCCCAGCATTTT.

The chain employs TRBV4-1 and TRBJ1-2; possible D gene TRBD1, 5 bases. The V and J ends lost 1 base and 8 bases respectively, with 8 bases between them. CDR1 and CDR2 (germline): MGHRA, YSYEKL. CDR3 length equals 12 residues. The CDR3 here is CASSQAGNGYTF. The CDR3 region has the DNA TGCGCCAGCAGCCAAGCAGGGAACGGCTACACCTTC.

The chain recombines TRBV9 with TRBJ2-7; a weak D match, TRBD2 (6 bases). Germline values: CDR1 SGDLS, CDR2 YYNGEE. This CDR3 has 13 amino acids. Trimming stripped 4 bases from V and 5 bases from J, with 13 bases between. CDR3 nucleotide sequence: TGTGCCAGCAGCTATCAGGGAGGAAACGAGCAGTACTTC. Its protein is CASSYQGGNEQYF. Full variable domain (missing parts from reference TRBV9 and TRBJ2-7): DSGVTQTPKHLITATGQRVTLRCSPRSGDLSVYWYQQSLDQGLQFLIQYYNGEERAKGNILERFSAQQFPDLHSELNLSSLELGDSALYFCASSYQGGNEQYFGPGTRLTVT.

In DNA form, the CDR3 reads TGCGCCTCATCCCGAGGAGAGAACACCGGGGAGCTGTTTTTT. This codes for CASSRGENTGELFF. This chain connects TRBV4-1 to TRBJ2-2, with unresolved D. V shed 11 bases and J shed 1 base, with 14 bases lying between them. Germline V gene sequence: CDR1 MGHRA, CDR2 YSYEKL. The CDR3 runs 14 residues.

Worth noting for this clone: Other DNA sequences in the same sample also yield this CDR3. V gene TRBV18 combines with J gene TRBJ2-7; no definite D call. The CDR3 totals 12 residues. Germline V gene sequence: CDR1 KGHSH, CDR2 LQKENI. V dropped 3 bases and J dropped 0 bases, with 3 bases sitting between them. Here the CDR3 DNA reads TGTGCCAGCTCACCCGCCTCCTACGAGCAGTACTTC. This gives the protein CASSPASYEQYF.

The chain employs TRBV9 and TRBJ1-1, with TRBD1 matching over 8 bases. This CDR3 contains 16 residues. J gave up 5 bases and V 3 bases, and 12 bases lay outside the gene matches. Per the germline V gene, CDR1 is SGDLS and CDR2 is YYNGEE. CDR3: CASSDPKTGGETEAFF. DNA of the CDR3: TGTGCCAGCAGCGATCCAAAAACAGGGGGAGAAACTGAAGCTTTCTTT. The whole variable domain, remainder taken from reference TRBV9 and TRBJ1-1, is DSGVTQTPKHLITATGQRVTLRCSPRSGDLSVYWYQQSLDQGLQFLIQYYNGEERAKGNILERFSAQQFPDLHSELNLSSLELGDSALYFCASSDPKTGGETEAFFGQGTRLTVV.

V gene TRBV4-3 combines with J gene TRBJ1-1, with unresolved D. This CDR3 spans 15 amino acids. In germline, CDR1 is LGHNA, CDR2 YSLEER. The V gene lost 1 base and the J gene lost 5 bases, with 14 bases spanning the gap. DNA of the CDR3: TGCGCCAGCAGCCAAGTGGTGGAAGGGAATACTGAAGCTTTCTTT. It yields the protein CASSQVVEGNTEAFF.

This clone was counted between two and nine times. Other DNA sequences from this sample encode an identical CDR3 as well. The chain uses TRBV9 and TRBJ2-2; the D is unclear. This CDR3 contains 12 residues. The V end lost 4 bases, the J end lost 2 bases, and 3 bases lay between the germline ends. In germline, CDR1 is SGDLS, CDR2 YYNGEE. CDR3 DNA sequence: TGTGCCAGCAGCATAAACACCGGGGAGCTGTTTTTT. Protein: CASSINTGELFF. Full variable domain (rest looked up from reference TRBV9 and TRBJ2-2): DSGVTQTPKHLITATGQRVTLRCSPRSGDLSVYWYQQSLDQGLQFLIQYYNGEERAKGNILERFSAQQFPDLHSELNLSSLELGDSALYFCASSINTGELFFGEGSRLTVL.

This chain uses TRBV19 with TRBJ1-5, with a weak D call TRBD1 (5 bases). CDR3 size: 18 residues. Trimming removed 1 base from V and 5 bases from J, with 21 bases in between. Germline assignment: CDR1 LNHDA and CDR2 SQIVND (reference sequence). The CDR3 spells CASSIGGQDTPGHQPQHF. Written as DNA, the CDR3 is TGTGCCAGTAGTATAGGGGGCCAAGACACCCCGGGACATCAGCCCCAGCATTTT.

V and J are TRBV27 and TRBJ2-2; D gene unclear. Deletions cut 3 bases from V and 6 bases from J, with 8 bases between. The CDR3 runs 13 residues. Germline-derived CDR1 and CDR2 are MNHEY and SMNVEV (reference sequence). This chain's CDR3 is CASSFSGSGELFF. The CDR3 DNA reads as TGTGCCAGCAGTTTTTCTGGATCCGGGGAGCTGTTTTTT.

The CDR3 DNA reads as TGTGCCACCAGCAGAGGGGTCGTGTCTGGGGCCAACGTCCTGACTTTC. Its translation: CATSRGVVSGANVLTF. The J gene is TRBJ2-6, the V gene TRBV15; D is undetermined. This CDR3 is built from 16 residues. V was cut by 1 base and J by 1 base, with 8 bases left in between. The V gene's germline CDR1 is LNHNV and CDR2 YYDKDF (reference sequence).

With respect to this clone: One base away lies a much larger clone, so this may be a sequencing read error. The chain uses TRBV5-5 and TRBJ2-7; 13 positions match TRBD2. The V gene's germline CDR1 is SGHKS and CDR2 YYEKEE (reference sequence). The CDR3 totals 15 residues. V lost 4 bases to trimming and J lost 2 bases; unmatched junction nucleotides: 3. CDR3 nucleotide sequence: TGTGCCAGCAGCCGGGGGACTAGCGGGGCCTACGAGCAGTACTTC. Protein sequence: CASSRGTSGAYEQYF. Complete variable domain (other parts from reference TRBV5-5 and TRBJ2-7): DAGVTQSPTHLIKTRGQQVTLRCSPISGHKSVSWYQQVLGQGPQFIFQYYEKEERGRGNFPDRFSARQFPNYSSELNVNALLLGDSALYLCASSRGTSGAYEQYFGPGTRLTVT.

The chain combines TRBV7-9 with TRBJ1-4; TRBD1 matches at 7 bases. The CDR3 is made up of 13 amino acids. Germline CDR1 and CDR2: SEHNR and FQNEAQ (reference sequence). With V trimmed by 1 base and J by 8 bases, 1 base remained unmatched. CDR3 sequence reads: CASSLGQGEKLFF. For the CDR3, the DNA is TGTGCCAGCAGCTTAGGACAGGGCGAAAAACTGTTTTTT. The complete variable domain, with remaining parts taken from reference TRBV7-9 and TRBJ1-4, reads DTGVSQNPRHKITKRGQNVTFRCDPISEHNRLYWYRQTLGQGPEFLTYFQNEAQLEKSRLLSDRFSAERPKGSFSTLEIQRTEQGDSAMYLCASSLGQGEKLFFGSGTQLSVL.